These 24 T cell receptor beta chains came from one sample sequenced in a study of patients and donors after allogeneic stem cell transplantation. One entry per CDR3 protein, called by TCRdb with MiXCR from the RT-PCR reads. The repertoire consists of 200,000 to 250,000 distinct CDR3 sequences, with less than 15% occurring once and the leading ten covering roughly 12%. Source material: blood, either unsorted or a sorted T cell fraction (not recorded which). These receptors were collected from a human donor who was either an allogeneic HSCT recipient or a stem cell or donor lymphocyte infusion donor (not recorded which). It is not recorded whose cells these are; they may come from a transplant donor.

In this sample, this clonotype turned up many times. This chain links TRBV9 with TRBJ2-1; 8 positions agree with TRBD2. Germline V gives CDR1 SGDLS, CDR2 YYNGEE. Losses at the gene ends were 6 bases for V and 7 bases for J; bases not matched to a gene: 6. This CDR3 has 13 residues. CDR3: CASTRAGANEQFF. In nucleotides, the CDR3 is TGTGCCAGCACGCGAGCGGGAGCAAATGAGCAGTTCTTC. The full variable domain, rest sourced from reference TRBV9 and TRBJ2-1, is DSGVTQTPKHLITATGQRVTLRCSPRSGDLSVYWYQQSLDQGLQFLIQYYNGEERAKGNILERFSAQQFPDLHSELNLSSLELGDSALYFCASTRAGANEQFFGPGTRLTVL.

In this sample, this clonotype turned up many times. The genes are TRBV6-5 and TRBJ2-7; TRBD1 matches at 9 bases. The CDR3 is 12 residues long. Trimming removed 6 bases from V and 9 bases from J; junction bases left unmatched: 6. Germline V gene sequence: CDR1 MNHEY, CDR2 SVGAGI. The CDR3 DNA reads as TGTGCCAGCAGCCCGGGACAGGGAAGGCAGTACTTC. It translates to CASSPGQGRQYF.

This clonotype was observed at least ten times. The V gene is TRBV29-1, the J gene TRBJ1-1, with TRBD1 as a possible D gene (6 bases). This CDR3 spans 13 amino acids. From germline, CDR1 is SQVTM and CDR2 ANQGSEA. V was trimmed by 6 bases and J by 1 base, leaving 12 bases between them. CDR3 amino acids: CSVRTVSNTEAFF. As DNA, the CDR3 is TGCAGCGTAAGGACAGTTTCGAACACTGAAGCTTTCTTT.

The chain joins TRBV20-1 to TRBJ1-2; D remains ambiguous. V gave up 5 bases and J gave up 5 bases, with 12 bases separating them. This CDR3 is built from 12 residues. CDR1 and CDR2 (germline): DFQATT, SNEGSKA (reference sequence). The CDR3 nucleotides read TGCAGTGCTGCGGAAGGGCCTTATGGCTACACCTTC. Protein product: CSAAEGPYGYTF.

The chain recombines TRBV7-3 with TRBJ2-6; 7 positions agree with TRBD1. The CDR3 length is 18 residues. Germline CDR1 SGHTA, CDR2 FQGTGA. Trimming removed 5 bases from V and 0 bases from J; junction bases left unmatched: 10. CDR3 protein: CASSPMRGLSSGANVLTF. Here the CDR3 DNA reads TGTGCCAGCAGCCCAATGAGGGGGCTTAGCTCTGGGGCCAACGTCCTGACTTTC.

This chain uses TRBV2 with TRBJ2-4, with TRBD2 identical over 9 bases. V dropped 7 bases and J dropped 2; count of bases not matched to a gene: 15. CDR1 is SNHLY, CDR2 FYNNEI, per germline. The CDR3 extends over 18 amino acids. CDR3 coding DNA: TGTGCCAGCAAGGGATCGGCGGGGGGGCCTCGGACCAAAAACATTCAGTACTTC. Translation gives CASKGSAGGPRTKNIQYF.

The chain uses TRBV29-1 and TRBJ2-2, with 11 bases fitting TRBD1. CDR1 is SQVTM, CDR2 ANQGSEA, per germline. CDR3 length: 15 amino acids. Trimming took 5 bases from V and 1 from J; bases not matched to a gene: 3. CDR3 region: CSVRTGGMNTGELFF. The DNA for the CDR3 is TGCAGCGTTCGGACAGGGGGCATGAACACCGGGGAGCTGTTTTTT.

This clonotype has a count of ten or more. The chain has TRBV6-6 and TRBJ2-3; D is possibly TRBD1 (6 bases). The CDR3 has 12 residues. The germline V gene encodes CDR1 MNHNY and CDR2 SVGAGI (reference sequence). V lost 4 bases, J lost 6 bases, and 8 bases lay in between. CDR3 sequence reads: CASSFTGDTQYF. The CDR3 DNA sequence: TGTGCCAGCAGTTTCACAGGGGATACGCAGTATTTT.

The chain's CDR3 is CASSLVGVIGETQYF. The DNA for the CDR3 is TGCGCCAGCAGCTTGGTGGGCGTTATTGGGGAGACCCAGTACTTC. The rearrangement uses TRBV5-1 and TRBJ2-5; no definite D call. CDR3 length equals 15 residues. The germline CDR1 and CDR2 sequences are SGHRS and YFSETQ. V lost 0 bases, J lost 5 bases, and 14 bases lay in between.

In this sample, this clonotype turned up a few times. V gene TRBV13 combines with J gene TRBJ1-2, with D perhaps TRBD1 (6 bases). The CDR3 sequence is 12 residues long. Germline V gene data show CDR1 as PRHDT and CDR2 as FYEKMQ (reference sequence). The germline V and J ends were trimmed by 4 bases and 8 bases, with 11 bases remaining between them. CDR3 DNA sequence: TGTGCCAGCAGCTCACCAGGGGACGGCTACACCTTC. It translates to CASSSPGDGYTF.

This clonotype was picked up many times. DNA of the CDR3: TGCGCCAGCAGCTTGGAGACACTCGGTTCTGGAAACACCATATATTTT. The encoded protein is CASSLETLGSGNTIYF. V gene TRBV5-1 combines with J gene TRBJ1-3, with D uncertain. V shed 0 bases and J shed 1 base, with 11 bases lying between them. The germline gives CDR1 SGHRS, CDR2 YFSETQ. The CDR3 sequence is 16 residues long.

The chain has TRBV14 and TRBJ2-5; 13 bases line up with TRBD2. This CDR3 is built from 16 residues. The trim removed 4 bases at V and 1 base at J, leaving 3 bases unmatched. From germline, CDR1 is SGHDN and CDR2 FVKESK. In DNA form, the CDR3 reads TGTGCCAGCAGCCTCCGACTAGCGGGGGGCCAAGAGACCCAGTACTTC. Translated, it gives CASSLRLAGGQETQYF.

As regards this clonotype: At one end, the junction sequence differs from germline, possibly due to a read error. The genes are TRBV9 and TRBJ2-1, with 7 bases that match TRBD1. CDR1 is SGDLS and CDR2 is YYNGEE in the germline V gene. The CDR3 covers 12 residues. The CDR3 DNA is TGTGCCAGCAGTCCCGTGACAGGGAGTCTGCTCTTC. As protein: CASSPVTGSLLF. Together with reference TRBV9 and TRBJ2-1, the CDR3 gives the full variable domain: DSGVTQTPKHLITATGQRVTLRCSPRSGDLSVYWYQQSLDQGLQFLIQYYNGEERAKGNILERFSAQQFPDLHSELNLSSLELGDSALYFCASSPVTGSLLFGPGTRLTVL.

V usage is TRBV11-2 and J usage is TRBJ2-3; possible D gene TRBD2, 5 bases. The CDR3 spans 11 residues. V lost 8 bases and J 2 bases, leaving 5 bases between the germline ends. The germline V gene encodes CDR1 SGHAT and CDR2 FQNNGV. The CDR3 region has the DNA TGTGCCAGCGGACTCACAGATACGCAGTATTTT. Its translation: CASGLTDTQYF.

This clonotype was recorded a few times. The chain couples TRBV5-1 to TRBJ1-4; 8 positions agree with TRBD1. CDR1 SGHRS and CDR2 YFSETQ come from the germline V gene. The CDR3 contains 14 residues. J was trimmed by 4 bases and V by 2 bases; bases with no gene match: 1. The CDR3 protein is CASSFDRGNEKLFF. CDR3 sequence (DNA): TGCGCCAGCAGCTTTGACAGGGGTAATGAAAAACTGTTTTTT.

In DNA form, the CDR3 reads TGTGCCATCAGTGATTCGGGAGGATTGGGGGAAAAACTGTTTTTT. It is translated as CAISDSGGLGEKLFF. V and J are TRBV10-3 and TRBJ1-4; no reliable D call. CDR3 length: 15 amino acids. Germline V gene sequence: CDR1 ENHRY, CDR2 SYGVKD. Trimming cost V 3 bases and J 8 bases, with 16 bases left between them.

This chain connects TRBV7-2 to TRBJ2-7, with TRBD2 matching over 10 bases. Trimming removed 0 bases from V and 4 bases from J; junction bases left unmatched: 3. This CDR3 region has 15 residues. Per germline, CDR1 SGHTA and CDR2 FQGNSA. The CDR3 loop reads CASSLAWGLAYEQYF. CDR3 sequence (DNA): TGTGCCAGCAGCTTAGCGTGGGGACTAGCGTACGAGCAGTACTTC.

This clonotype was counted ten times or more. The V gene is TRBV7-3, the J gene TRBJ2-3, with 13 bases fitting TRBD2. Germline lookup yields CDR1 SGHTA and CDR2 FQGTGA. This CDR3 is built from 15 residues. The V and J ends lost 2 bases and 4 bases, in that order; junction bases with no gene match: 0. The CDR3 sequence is CASSLGTSGADTQYF. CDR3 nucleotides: TGTGCCAGCAGCTTAGGGACTAGCGGGGCAGATACGCAGTATTTT.

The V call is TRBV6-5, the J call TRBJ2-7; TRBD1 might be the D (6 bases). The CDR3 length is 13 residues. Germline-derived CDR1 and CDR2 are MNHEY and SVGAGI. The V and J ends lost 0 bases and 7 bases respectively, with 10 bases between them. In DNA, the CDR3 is TGTGCCAGCAGTTACTCGGGGGCTGGAGAGCAGTACTTC. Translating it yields CASSYSGAGEQYF.

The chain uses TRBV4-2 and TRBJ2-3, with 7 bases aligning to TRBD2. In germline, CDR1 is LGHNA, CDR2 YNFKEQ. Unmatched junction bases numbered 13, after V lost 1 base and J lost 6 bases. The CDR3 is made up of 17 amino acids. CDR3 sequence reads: CASSQGQRSGPLDTQYF. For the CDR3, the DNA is TGTGCCAGCAGCCAAGGTCAGCGTAGCGGGCCTTTGGATACGCAGTATTTT.

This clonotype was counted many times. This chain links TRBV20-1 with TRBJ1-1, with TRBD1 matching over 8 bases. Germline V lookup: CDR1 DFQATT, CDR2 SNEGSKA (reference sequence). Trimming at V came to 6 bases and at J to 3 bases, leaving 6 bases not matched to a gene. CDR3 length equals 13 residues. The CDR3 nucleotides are TGCAGTGCCCCCAGGACAGGGTACACTGAAGCTTTCTTT. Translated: CSAPRTGYTEAFF.

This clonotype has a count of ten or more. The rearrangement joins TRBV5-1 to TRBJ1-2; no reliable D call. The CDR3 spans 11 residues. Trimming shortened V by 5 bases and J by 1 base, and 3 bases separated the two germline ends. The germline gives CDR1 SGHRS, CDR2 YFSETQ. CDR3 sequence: CASRNNYGYTF. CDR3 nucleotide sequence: TGCGCCAGCAGGAATAACTATGGCTACACCTTC.

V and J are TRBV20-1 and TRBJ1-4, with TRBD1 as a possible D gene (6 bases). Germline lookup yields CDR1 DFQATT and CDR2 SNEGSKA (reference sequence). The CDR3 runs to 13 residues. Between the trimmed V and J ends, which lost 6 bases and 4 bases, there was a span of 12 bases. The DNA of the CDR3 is TGCAGTGCCAAACAGGGTTTTAATGAAAAACTGTTTTTT. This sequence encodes CSAKQGFNEKLFF.

The CDR3 spells CASTAGTGYEKLFF. CDR3 sequence (DNA): TGTGCCAGCACCGCCGGGACAGGGTATGAAAAACTGTTTTTT. This chain links TRBV12-3 or TRBV12-4 with TRBJ1-4; 9 bases are a match to TRBD1. The CDR3 has 14 amino acids. Unmatched junction bases numbered 6, after V lost 7 bases and J lost 6 bases.